A selection of T cell receptor beta chains follows, all from one sample in a study of cytomegalovirus exposure and HLA in healthy donors. Using immunoSEQ multiplex PCR, the repertoire was profiled, and TCRdb retains in-frame clones only, with some absent. The data contain 150,000 or so clones, about four fifths of them singletons. Sequencing input: PBMCs. The receptors originated from a male donor in good health and CMV-seronegative. Both conserved end residues are part of each CDR3. Each record gives: V gene, D gene, CDR3 protein. D genes are given only for firm matches.

v_call: TRBV18; d_call: TRBD1; cdr3_aa: CASSPLGTGGQEQYF
v_call: TRBV21-1; d_call: .; cdr3_aa: CASSKGRKDGCDQGATVEQYF
v_call: TRBV27; d_call: TRBD2; cdr3_aa: CASSLIAGGPPSYNEQFF
v_call: TRBV2; d_call: .; cdr3_aa: CASSVEGLLSDEQFF
v_call: TRBV7-3; d_call: .; cdr3_aa: CASSPTEGTGELFF
v_call: TRBV7-9; d_call: TRBD2; cdr3_aa: CASSVRGGGDYEQYF
v_call: TRBV10-3; d_call: .; cdr3_aa: CAIGQGPYEQYF
v_call: TRBV27; d_call: .; cdr3_aa: CASSSSRGGARLSGYTF
v_call: TRBV28; d_call: .; cdr3_aa: CASSFFGDRGGEQYF
v_call: TRBV11-2; d_call: TRBD1; cdr3_aa: CASSLLRTGTTGELFF
v_call: TRBV9; d_call: TRBD2; cdr3_aa: CASSALSGGGSSYNEQFF
v_call: TRBV6-5; d_call: .; cdr3_aa: CAGRSGFTSETQYF
v_call: TRBV30; d_call: .; cdr3_aa: CAWRPQGNYGYTF
v_call: TRBV19; d_call: .; cdr3_aa: CASSIVGGNQPQHF
v_call: TRBV19; d_call: TRBD2; cdr3_aa: CASSKLPGLDKSGELFF
v_call: TRBV6-1; d_call: TRBD1; cdr3_aa: CASSGTGGTNEKLFF
v_call: TRBV2; d_call: TRBD1; cdr3_aa: CASGGTGGQPQHF
v_call: TRBV28; d_call: .; cdr3_aa: CASSLGTRTRDIQYF
v_call: TRBV6-5; d_call: .; cdr3_aa: CASSYSPTRTEAFF
v_call: TRBV19; d_call: .; cdr3_aa: CASKRGPTYGYTF
v_call: TRBV9; d_call: .; cdr3_aa: CASSVAVRPNSPLHF
v_call: TRBV11-2; d_call: TRBD2; cdr3_aa: CASSLGTSGGEQFF
v_call: TRBV5-7; d_call: .; cdr3_aa: CASSCRVVASHQPQHF